This is a list of T cell receptor beta chains from one sample in a study of cytotoxic CD8 clonotypes in ibrutinib-treated CLL. Generated by immunoSEQ multiplex PCR, the TCRdb table keeps only in-frame clones and is missing some. The table records 250,000 to 350,000 clones, roughly three quarters of them present only once. The sample consisted of PBMCs, taken at disease progression, from a patient treated with ibrutinib. The receptors here all came from a human donor with chronic lymphocytic leukemia. Each CDR3 is given with its conserved first and last residue. The order of the fields is V gene, clone size, J gene, D gene, CDR3 length, CDR3 protein, CDR3 DNA. The D gene is left open where the match is weak. Expanded clones get a size class; other rows say once, few or many, or leave the size out.

>TRBV30|.|TRBJ1-3|.|13
CAWIRGSGNTIYF
TGTGCCTGGATTAGGGGTTCTGGAAACACCATATATTTT
>TRBV11-2|.|TRBJ1-6|.|15
CASSLATLHNSPLHF
TGTGCCAGCAGCTTAGCCACCTTACATAATTCACCCCTCCACTTT
>TRBV5-1|.|TRBJ2-5|TRBD1|15
CASSRWTGPSETQYF
TGCGCCAGCAGCAGGTGGACAGGGCCGTCAGAGACCCAGTACTTC
>TRBV4-1|few|TRBJ2-3|TRBD2|15
CASSRVSGGADTQYF
TGCGCCAGCAGCCGGGTTAGCGGGGGGGCAGATACGCAGTATTTT
>TRBV12-5|.|TRBJ2-7|TRBD1|15
CASGSGTGGVYEQYF
TGTGCTAGTGGATCCGGGACAGGGGGAGTCTACGAGCAGTACTTC
>TRBV2|.|TRBJ2-6|.|14
CARNGDSGANVLTF
TGTGCCAGAAACGGAGACTCTGGGGCCAACGTCCTGACTTTC
>TRBV29-1|.|TRBJ2-7|TRBD2|17
CSVDGTSGGPSEYEQYF
TGCAGCGTCGACGGGACTAGCGGGGGGCCCAGCGAATACGAGCAGTACTTC
>TRBV28|.|TRBJ1-5|TRBD1|15
CASSRGTDSNQPQHF
TGTGCCAGCAGTAGAGGGACAGATAGCAATCAGCCCCAGCATTTT
>TRBV2|.|TRBJ2-3|.|14
CASRVGPSADTQYF
TGTGCCAGCAGGGTGGGGCCTAGCGCAGATACGCAGTATTTT
>TRBV7-8|.|TRBJ2-3|.|14
CASSLAEGADTQYF
TGTGCCAGCAGCTTAGCTGAGGGGGCAGATACGCAGTATTTT
>TRBV18|once|TRBJ1-1|.|12
CASSRPNTEAFF
TGTGCCAGCTCCCGACCGAACACTGAAGCTTTCTTT
>TRBV7-6|.|TRBJ2-2|.|14
CASSPPWGSGELFF
TGTGCCAGCAGCCCGCCCTGGGGGTCCGGGGAGCTGTTTTTT
>TRBV29-1|few|TRBJ1-2|TRBD1|12
CSVMDRGYGYTF
TGCAGCGTAATGGACAGGGGATATGGCTACACCTTC
>TRBV5-4|.|TRBJ2-4|TRBD1|15
CASSLVPQGANIQYF
TGTGCCAGCAGCTTGGTCCCACAGGGGGCAAACATTCAGTACTTC
>TRBV5-1|.|TRBJ2-1|TRBD1|14
CASSLGDRVNEQFF
TGCGCCAGCAGCTTGGGGGACAGGGTAAATGAGCAGTTCTTC
>TRBV2|.|TRBJ1-5|TRBD1|14
CASNSGQPYQPQHF
TGTGCCAGCAATTCGGGACAGCCGTATCAGCCCCAGCATTTT
>TRBV2|.|TRBJ1-1|.|12
CASIGRNTEAFF
TGTGCCAGCATAGGGAGGAACACTGAAGCTTTCTTT
>TRBV7-3|.|TRBJ2-2|TRBD1|15
CASSLTTGGGGELFF
TGTGCCAGCAGCTTAACCACAGGGGGCGGCGGGGAGCTGTTTTTT
>TRBV2|.|TRBJ1-2|.|16
CASSETGVWGDPGYTF
TGTGCCAGCAGTGAAACAGGAGTCTGGGGGGACCCTGGCTACACCTTC
>TRBV7-3|once|TRBJ1-1|TRBD1|17
CASSPMDRVGMNTEAFF
TGTGCCAGCAGCCCCATGGACAGGGTGGGGATGAACACTGAAGCTTTCTTT